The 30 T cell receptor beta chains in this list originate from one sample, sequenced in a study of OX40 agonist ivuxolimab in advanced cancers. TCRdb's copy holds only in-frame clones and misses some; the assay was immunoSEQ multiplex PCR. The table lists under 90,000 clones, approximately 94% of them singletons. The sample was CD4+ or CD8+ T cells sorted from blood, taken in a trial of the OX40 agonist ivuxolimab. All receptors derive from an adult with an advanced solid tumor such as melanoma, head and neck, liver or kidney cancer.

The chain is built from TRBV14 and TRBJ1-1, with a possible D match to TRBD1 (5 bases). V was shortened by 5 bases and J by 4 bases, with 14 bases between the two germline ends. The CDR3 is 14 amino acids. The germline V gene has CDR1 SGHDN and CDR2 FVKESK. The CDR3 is CASSWDEQATEAFF. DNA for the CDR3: TGTGCCAGCAGCTGGGACGAGCAGGCCACTGAAGCTTTCTTT.

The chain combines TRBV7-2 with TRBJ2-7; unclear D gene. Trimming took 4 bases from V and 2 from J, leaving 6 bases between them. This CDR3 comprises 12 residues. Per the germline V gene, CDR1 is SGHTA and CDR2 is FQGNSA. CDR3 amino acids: CASSSSAYEQYF. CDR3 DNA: TGTGCCAGCAGCTCCTCCGCCTACGAGCAGTACTTC.

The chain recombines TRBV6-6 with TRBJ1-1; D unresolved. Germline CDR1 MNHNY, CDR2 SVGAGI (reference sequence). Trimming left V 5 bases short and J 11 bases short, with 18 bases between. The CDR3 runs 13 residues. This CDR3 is CASSAYLSLGAFF. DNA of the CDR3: TGTGCCAGCAGTGCGTACCTCTCACTGGGGGCTTTCTTT.

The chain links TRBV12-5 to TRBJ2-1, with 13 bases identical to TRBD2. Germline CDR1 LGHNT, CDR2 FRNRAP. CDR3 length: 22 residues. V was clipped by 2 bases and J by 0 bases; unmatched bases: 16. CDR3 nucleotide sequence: TGTGCTAGTGGTTTGTACCCCGGGGGGGGACTAGCGGGGCTCCGCTCCTACAATGAGCAGTTCTTC. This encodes CASGLYPGGGLAGLRSYNEQFF. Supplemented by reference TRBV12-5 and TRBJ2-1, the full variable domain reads DARVTQTPRHKVTEMGQEVTMRCQPILGHNTVFWYRQTMMQGLELLAYFRNRAPLDDSGMPKDRFSAEMPDATLATLKIQPSEPRDSAVYFCASGLYPGGGLAGLRSYNEQFFGPGTRLTVL.

CDR3 residues: CASFGGAYEQYF. DNA of the CDR3: TGTGCCAGCTTCGGGGGGGCCTACGAGCAGTACTTC. J is TRBJ2-7 and V is TRBV28; 8 nucleotides agree with TRBD2. The junction had 2 bases not matched to a gene; V was cut back by 8 bases and J by 2 bases. This CDR3 is 12 amino acids long. Per the germline V gene, CDR1 is MDHEN and CDR2 is SYDVKM.

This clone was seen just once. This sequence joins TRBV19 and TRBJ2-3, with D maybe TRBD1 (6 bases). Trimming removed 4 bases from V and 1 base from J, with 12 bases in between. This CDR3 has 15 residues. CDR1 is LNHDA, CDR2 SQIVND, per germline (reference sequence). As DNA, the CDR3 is TGTGCCAGTAGTACTTGGACAGCTGGCACAGATACGCAGTATTTT. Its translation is CASSTWTAGTDTQYF.

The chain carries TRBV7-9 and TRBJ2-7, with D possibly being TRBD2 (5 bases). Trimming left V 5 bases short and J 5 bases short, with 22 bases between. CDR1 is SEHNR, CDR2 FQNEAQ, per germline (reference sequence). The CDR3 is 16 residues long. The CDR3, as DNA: TGTGCCAGCAGCCCAGGAGGCGGTCGAAGTTCTAACGAGCAGTACTTC. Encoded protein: CASSPGGGRSSNEQYF. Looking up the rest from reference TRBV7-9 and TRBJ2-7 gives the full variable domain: DTGVSQNPRHKITKRGQNVTFRCDPISEHNRLYWYRQTLGQGPEFLTYFQNEAQLEKSRLLSDRFSAERPKGSFSTLEIQRTEQGDSAMYLCASSPGGGRSSNEQYFGPGTRLTVT.

In DNA form, the CDR3 reads TGCGCCAGCAGCTTGGGCTCAGGGGGCACGAATCAGCCCCAGCATTTT. Residues: CASSLGSGGTNQPQHF. The chain has TRBV5-1 and TRBJ1-5; TRBD1 matches at 8 bases. The V segment lost 0 bases and the J segment 4 bases; nucleotides outside the gene matches: 6. This CDR3 is 16 amino acids long. In germline, CDR1 is SGHRS, CDR2 YFSETQ.

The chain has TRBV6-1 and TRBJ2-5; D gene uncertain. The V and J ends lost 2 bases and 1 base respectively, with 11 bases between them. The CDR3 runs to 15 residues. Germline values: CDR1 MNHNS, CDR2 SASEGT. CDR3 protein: CASSERRVGQETQYF. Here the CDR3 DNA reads TGTGCCAGCAGTGAACGAAGGGTTGGCCAAGAGACCCAGTACTTC.

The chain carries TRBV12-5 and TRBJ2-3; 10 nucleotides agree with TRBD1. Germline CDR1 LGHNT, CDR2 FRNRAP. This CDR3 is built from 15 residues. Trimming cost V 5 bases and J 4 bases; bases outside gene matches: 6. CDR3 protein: CASGTGTGEPDTQYF. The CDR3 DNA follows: TGTGCTAGTGGTACTGGGACAGGGGAACCAGATACGCAGTATTTT. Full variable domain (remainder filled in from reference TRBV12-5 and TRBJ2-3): DARVTQTPRHKVTEMGQEVTMRCQPILGHNTVFWYRQTMMQGLELLAYFRNRAPLDDSGMPKDRFSAEMPDATLATLKIQPSEPRDSAVYFCASGTGTGEPDTQYFGPGTRLTVL.

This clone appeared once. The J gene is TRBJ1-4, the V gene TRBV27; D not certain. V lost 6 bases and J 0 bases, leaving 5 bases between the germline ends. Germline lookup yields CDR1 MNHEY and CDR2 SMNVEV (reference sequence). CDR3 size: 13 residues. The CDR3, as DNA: TGTGCCAGCAGAAGGCCAACTAATGAAAAACTGTTTTTT. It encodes CASRRPTNEKLFF.

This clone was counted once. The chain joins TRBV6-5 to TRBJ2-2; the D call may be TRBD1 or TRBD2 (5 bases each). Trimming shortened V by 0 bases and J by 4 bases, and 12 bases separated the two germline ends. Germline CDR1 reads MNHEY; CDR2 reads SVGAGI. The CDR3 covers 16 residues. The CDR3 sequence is CASSYSQGGFTGELFF. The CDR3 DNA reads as TGTGCCAGCAGTTACTCGCAGGGCGGGTTCACCGGGGAGCTGTTTTTT.

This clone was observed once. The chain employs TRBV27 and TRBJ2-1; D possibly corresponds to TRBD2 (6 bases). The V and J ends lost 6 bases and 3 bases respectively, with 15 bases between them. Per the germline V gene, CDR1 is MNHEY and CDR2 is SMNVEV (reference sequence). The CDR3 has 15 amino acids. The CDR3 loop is CASSPGTPYYNEQFF. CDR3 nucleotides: TGTGCCAGCAGCCCCGGGACTCCTTACTACAATGAGCAGTTCTTC.

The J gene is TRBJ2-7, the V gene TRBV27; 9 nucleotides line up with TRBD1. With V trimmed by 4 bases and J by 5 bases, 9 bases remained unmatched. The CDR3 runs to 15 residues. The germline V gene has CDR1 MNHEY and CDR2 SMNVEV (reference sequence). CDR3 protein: CASSSGQGVWDEQYF. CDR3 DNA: TGTGCCAGCAGTTCGGGACAGGGAGTATGGGACGAGCAGTACTTC.

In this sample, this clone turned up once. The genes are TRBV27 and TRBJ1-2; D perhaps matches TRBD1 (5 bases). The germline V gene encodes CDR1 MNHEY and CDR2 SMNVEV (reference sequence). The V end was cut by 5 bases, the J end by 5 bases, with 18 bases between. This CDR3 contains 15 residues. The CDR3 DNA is TGTGCCAGCAGTGGGCAGGGCATTGAGAGTTATGGCTACACCTTC. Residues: CASSGQGIESYGYTF.

CDR3 loop: CASSLGGLVNTEAFF. The CDR3 DNA sequence: TGTGCCAGCAGCTTAGGGGGGTTGGTGAACACTGAAGCTTTCTTT. The V call is TRBV11-2, the J call TRBJ1-1; possibly TRBD1 for D (5 bases). CDR3 size: 15 residues. Germline-derived CDR1 and CDR2 are SGHAT and FQNNGV. V was clipped by 1 base and J by 0 bases, with 9 bases between them.

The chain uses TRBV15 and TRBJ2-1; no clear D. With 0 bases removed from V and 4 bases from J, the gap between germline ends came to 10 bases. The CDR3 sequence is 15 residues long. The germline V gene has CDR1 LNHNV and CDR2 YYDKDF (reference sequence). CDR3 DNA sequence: TGTGCCACCAGCAGAGAAGGGTCCGGTTACAATGAGCAGTTCTTC. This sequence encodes CATSREGSGYNEQFF.

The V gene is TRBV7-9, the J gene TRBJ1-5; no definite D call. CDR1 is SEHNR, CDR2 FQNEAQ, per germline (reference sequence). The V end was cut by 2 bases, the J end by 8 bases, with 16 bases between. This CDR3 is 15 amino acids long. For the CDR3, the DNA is TGTGCCAGCAGCTTATCAGGTTTAGGGTTGGAGCCCCAGCATTTT. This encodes CASSLSGLGLEPQHF.

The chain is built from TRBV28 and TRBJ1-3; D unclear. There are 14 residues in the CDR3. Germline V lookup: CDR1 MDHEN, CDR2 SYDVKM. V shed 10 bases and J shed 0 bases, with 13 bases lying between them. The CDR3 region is CATGGRYSGNTIYF. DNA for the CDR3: TGTGCCACGGGAGGTAGGTACTCTGGAAACACCATATATTTT.

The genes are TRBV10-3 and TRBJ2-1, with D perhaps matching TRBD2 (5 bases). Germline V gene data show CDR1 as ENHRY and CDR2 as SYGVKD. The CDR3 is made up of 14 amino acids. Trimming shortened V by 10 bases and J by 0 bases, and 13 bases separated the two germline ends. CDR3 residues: CATSAGDSYNEQFF. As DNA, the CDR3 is TGTGCCACCTCCGCGGGCGACTCCTACAATGAGCAGTTCTTC.

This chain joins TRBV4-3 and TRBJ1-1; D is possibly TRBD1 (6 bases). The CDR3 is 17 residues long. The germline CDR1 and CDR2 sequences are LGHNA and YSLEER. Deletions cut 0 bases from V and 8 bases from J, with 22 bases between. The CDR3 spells CASSQDRIGGLPQEAFF. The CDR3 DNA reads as TGCGCCAGCAGCCAAGACAGAATCGGGGGCCTTCCCCAGGAAGCTTTCTTT.

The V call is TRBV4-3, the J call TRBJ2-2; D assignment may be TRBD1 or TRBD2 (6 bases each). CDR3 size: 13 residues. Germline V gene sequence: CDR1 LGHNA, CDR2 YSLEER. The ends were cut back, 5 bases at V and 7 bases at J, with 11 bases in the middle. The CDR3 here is CASSGGLSGELFF. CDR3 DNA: TGCGCCAGCAGCGGGGGGCTTAGCGGGGAGCTGTTTTTT.

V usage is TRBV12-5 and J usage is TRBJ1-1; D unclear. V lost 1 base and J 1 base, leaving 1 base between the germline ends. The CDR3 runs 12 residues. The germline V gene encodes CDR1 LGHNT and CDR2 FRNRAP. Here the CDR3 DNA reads TGTGCTAGTGGTTTGGAGAACACTGAAGCTTTCTTT. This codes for CASGLENTEAFF.

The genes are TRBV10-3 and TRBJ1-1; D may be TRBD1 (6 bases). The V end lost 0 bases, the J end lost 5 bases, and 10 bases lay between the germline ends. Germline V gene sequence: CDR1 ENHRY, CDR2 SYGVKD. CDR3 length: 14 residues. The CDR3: CAISESGGRTEAFF. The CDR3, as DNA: TGTGCCATCAGTGAGTCTGGGGGGCGGACTGAAGCTTTCTTT.

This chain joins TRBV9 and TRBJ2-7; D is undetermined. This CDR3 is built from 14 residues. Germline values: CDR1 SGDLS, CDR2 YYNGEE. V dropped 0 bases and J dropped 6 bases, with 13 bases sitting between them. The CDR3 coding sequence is TGTGCCAGCAGCGTAGATTTATCACAGACCGAGCAGTACTTC. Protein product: CASSVDLSQTEQYF.

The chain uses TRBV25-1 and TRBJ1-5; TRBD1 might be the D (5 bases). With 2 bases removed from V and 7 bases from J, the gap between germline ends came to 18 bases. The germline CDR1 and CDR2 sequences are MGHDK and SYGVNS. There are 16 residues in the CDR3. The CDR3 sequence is CASSEVPGKWTQPQHF. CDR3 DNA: TGTGCCAGCAGTGAAGTCCCGGGGAAGTGGACACAGCCCCAGCATTTT.

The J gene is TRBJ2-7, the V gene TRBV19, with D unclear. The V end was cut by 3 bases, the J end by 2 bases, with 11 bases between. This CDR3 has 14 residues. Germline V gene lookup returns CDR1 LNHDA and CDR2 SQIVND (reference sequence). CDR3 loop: CASSILNRPYEQYF. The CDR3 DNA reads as TGTGCCAGTAGTATTCTTAACAGACCCTACGAGCAGTACTTC.

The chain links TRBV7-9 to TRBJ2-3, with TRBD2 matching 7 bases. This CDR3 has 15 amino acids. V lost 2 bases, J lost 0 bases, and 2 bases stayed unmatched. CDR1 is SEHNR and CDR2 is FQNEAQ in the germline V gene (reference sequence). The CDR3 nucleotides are TGTGCCAGCAGCTTATTTAGCGGGAGCACAGATACGCAGTATTTT. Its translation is CASSLFSGSTDTQYF. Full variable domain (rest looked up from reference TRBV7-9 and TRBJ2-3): DTGVSQNPRHKITKRGQNVTFRCDPISEHNRLYWYRQTLGQGPEFLTYFQNEAQLEKSRLLSDRFSAERPKGSFSTLEIQRTEQGDSAMYLCASSLFSGSTDTQYFGPGTRLTVL.

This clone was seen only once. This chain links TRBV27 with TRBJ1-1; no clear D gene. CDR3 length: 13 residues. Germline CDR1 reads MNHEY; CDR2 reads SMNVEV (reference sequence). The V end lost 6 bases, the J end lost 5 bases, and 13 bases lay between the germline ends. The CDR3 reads CASRLSGKTEAFF. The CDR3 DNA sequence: TGTGCCAGCAGATTGTCCGGAAAAACTGAAGCTTTCTTT.

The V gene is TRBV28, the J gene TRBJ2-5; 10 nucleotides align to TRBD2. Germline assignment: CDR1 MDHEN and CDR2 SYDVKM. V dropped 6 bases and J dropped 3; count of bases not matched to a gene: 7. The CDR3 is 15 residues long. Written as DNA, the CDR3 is TGTGCCAGCAGGGCTAGCGGGAGACTGGAAGAGACCCAGTACTTC. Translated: CASRASGRLEETQYF.